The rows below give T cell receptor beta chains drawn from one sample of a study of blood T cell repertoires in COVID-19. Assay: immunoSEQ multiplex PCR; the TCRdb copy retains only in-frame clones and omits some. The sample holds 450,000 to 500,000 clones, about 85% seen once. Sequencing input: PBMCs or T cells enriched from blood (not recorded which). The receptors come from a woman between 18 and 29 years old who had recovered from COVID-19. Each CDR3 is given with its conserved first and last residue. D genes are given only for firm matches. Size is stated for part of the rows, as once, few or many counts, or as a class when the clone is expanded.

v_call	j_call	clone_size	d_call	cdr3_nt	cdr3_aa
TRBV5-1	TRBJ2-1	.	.	TGCGCCAGCAGCTTGTCCGAGGATGAGCAGTTCTTC	CASSLSEDEQFF
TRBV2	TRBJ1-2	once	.	TGTGCCAGCACCCCCGCGGACAGCCTAGAGGACTATGGCTACACCTTC	CASTPADSLEDYGYTF
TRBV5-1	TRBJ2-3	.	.	TGCGCCAGCAGCTTGGAGGGGGACCAAAGCACAGATACGCAGTATTTT	CASSLEGDQSTDTQYF
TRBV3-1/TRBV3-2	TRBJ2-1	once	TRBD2	TGTGCCAGCAGCCAGCCCGGGACTAGCGAAAATGAGCAGTTCTTC	CASSQPGTSENEQFF
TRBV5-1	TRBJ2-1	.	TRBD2	TGCGCCAGCAGCGTGTCGACTAGCGAGGGTGAGCAGTTCTTC	CASSVSTSEGEQFF
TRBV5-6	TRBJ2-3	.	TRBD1	TGTGCCAGCAGCTTGCGCTCGGACAGGGTAGGGAATACGCAGTATTTT	CASSLRSDRVGNTQYF
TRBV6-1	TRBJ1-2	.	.	TGTGCCAGCAGTGAAATACTAGGGTCTGGCTACACCTTC	CASSEILGSGYTF
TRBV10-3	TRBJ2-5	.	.	TGTGCCATCAGTGACGACAGGCAAGAGACCCAGTACTTC	CAISDDRQETQYF
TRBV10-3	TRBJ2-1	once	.	TGTGCCATCAAGAGCTCCTACAATGAGCAGTTCTTC	CAIKSSYNEQFF
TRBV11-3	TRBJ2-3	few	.	TGTGCCAGCAGCTTAGAGGCCTCAGATACGCAGTATTTT	CASSLEASDTQYF
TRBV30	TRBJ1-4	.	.	TGTGCCTGGAGTTTGGGAGTGCCCCTTGAAAAACTGTTTTTT	CAWSLGVPLEKLFF
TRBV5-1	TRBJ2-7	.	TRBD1	TGCGCCAGCAGCCCGGGGACAGGGTATTACGAGCAGTACTTC	CASSPGTGYYEQYF
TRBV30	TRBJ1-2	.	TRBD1	TGTGCCTGGAGTGTACAGGGGGCCTATGGCTACACCTTC	CAWSVQGAYGYTF
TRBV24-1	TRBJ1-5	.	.	TGTGCCACCAGTGAGCAGGGTAATCAGCCCCAGCATTTT	CATSEQGNQPQHF
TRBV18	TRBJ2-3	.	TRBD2	TGTGCCAGCTCTCTCGGGACTAGCGGGGAAGATACGCAGTATTTT	CASSLGTSGEDTQYF
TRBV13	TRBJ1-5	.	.	TGTGCCAGCAGCCCAGGAGGGAATCAGCCCCAGCATTTT	CASSPGGNQPQHF
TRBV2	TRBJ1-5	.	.	TGTGCCAGCAGTGATAGGACTACGACAAATCAGCCCCAGCATTTT	CASSDRTTTNQPQHF
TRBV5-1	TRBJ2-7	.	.	TGCGCCAGCAGCTTGGTTCAGGAAAGCTCCTACGAGCAGTACTTC	CASSLVQESSYEQYF
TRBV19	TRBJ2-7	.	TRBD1	TGTGCCAGTAGCAGGACAGGGAGCTCCTACGAGCAGTACTTC	CASSRTGSSYEQYF
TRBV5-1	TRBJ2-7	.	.	TGCGCCAGCAGCTTGAATCGGGATCCAGGCTACGAGCAGTACTTC	CASSLNRDPGYEQYF
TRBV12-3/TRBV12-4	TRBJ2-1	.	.	TGTGCCAGCAGTTTCGACAATGAGCAGTTCTTC	CASSFDNEQFF
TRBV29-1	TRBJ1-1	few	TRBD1	TGCAGCGACTTTCTGACCTGGACAGGCCGGGGCGCTGAAGCTTTCTTT	CSDFLTWTGRGAEAFF
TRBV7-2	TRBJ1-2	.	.	TGTGCCAGCAGCTTAGATTCCGGCAGGGGCTACACCTTC	CASSLDSGRGYTF